The clone carrying this TCR beta chain showed up just a few times. The data belong to a study of blood T cells in healthy people across ages. The CDR3 is made up of 14 amino acids. The V segment lost 3 bases and the J segment 1 base; nucleotides outside the gene matches: 3. Germline V gene lookup returns CDR1 SQVTM and CDR2 ANQGSEA. Next came a second PCR, run for roughly 6 to 11 cycles, which used a sample-barcoded 5' primer along with a J-beta primer mix. MiXCR, run by TCRdb on the 5' RACE reads, gives a single entry per CDR3 protein. The table lists about 1.8 million distinct CDR3 sequences, around 50% of them singletons, with approximately 2.1% in the top ten.

Sample: blood. V is TRBV29-1 and J is TRBJ2-4; 7 bases align to TRBD1. This sequence originates from a woman between 35 and 50 years old in good health. This CDR3 reads CSVDEGAAKNIQYF. In nucleotides, the CDR3 is TGCAGCGTTGACGAGGGGGCTGCCAAAAACATTCAGTACTTC.